Below, one T cell receptor beta chain is given with its context. No cognate antigen has been identified for it. Just one base apart from a much larger clone, this may be a read error. The CDR3 spans 14 residues, from the cysteine through the phenylalanine. CDR3 DNA is the only sequence kept; it has 42 bases, read in frame from the first base. CDR1 and CDR2 (MNHEY, SVGAGI) derive from the germline V gene. This sample is drawn from a study of breast tumors, draining lymph nodes, adjacent tissues (dated by TCRdb to about 2016). Study-wide context: TCR beta repertoires were compared across tumor, adjacent nontumor tissue and axillary lymph nodes obtained from breast cancer patients. The study was designed to assess the relationships and possible T-cell exchange between tumor, surrounding tissue and draining lymph node repertoires in human breast cancer. What the work shows at the level of the full study, not this receptor alone: The conclusion that tumor T cells originate in lymph nodes was presented as consistent with a hypothesis rather than as directly demonstrated. Tumor T-cell repertoires showed less diversity than lymph node repertoires and more diversity than nontumor tissue repertoires, and tumor T-cell repertoires showed preferential V and J gene usage. The data were judged consistent with most tumor T cells deriving from the lymph node and then expanding within tumor tissue. Tumor and nontumor tissue repertoires were found to be significantly more similar in luminal-like than in basal-like breast cancer.

Lymph node samples came from the axillary draining lymph nodes of breast cancer patients. TCRdb shows the sequencer as Illumina HiSeq 2000. Multiplex PCR amplification was used to build the TCR beta chain libraries. High-throughput sequencing was used to analyze the amplified TCR beta chain products. The raw public data were reprocessed by TCRdb itself: fastp quality trimming at Q25, MiXCR clonotype calling, in-frame beta chains only. Each entry is one CDR3 protein sequence, shown with its most common DNA and genes. In all, the sample holds 190,000 or so distinct CDR3 sequences, and 25% to 40% of those were seen once. The top ten clonotypes cover about 4.3% of the sample.

Sequenced material: axillary lymph node tissue. This receptor chain uses TRBV6-5 and TRBJ1-3, and TRBD1 matches 7 of the central bases. The clonotype comes from a female donor with breast cancer. Some clones in this sample may be carry-over from other donors' samples. The CDR3 corresponds to CASRGQELGNTVYF. The sequence in DNA is TGTGCCAGCAGAGGACAGGAGCTTGGAAACACCGTATATTTT.